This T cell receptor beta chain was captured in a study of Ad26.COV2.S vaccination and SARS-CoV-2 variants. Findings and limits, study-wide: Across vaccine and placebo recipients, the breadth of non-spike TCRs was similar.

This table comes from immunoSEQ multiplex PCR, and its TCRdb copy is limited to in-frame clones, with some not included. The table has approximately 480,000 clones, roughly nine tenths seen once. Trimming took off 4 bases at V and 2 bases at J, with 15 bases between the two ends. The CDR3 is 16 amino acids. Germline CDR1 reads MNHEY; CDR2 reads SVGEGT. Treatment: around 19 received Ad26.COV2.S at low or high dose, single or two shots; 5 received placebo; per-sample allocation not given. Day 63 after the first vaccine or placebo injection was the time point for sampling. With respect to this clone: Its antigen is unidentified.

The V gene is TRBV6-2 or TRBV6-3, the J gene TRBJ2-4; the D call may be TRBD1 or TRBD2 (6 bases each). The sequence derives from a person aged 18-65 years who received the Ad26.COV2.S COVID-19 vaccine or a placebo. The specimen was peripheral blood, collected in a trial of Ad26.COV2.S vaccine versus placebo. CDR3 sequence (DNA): TGTGCCAGCAGTTTTGGGGGGCCCTTGACCAAAAACATTCAGTACTTC. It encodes CASSFGGPLTKNIQYF.